Shown below are 22 T cell receptor beta chains from a single sample sequenced in a study of cytomegalovirus exposure and HLA in healthy donors. Primers included in the PCR were 60 Vbeta and 13 Jbeta primers. Clones were sequenced by immunoSEQ multiplex PCR, and TCRdb holds only the in-frame ones, with some missing. Of 200,000 to 250,000 clones detected, approximately 80% appear once; the ten largest clones hold 0.71%. The sequencing sample was made of PBMCs. Source of these receptors: a boy between 2 and 10 years old in good health and CMV-seronegative.

A single count supports this clone. The V gene is TRBV6-5, the J gene TRBJ2-7, with 10 positions matching TRBD2. V gave up 2 bases and J gave up 5 bases; unmatched junction bases: 9. There are 16 residues in the CDR3. CDR1 MNHEY and CDR2 SVGAGI come from the germline V gene. Here the CDR3 reads CASSYGSSGSQNEQYF. In DNA, the CDR3 is TGTGCCAGCAGTTACGGGTCTAGCGGGAGTCAAAACGAGCAGTACTTC.

The chain combines TRBV29-1 with TRBJ1-1, with D perhaps TRBD1 (5 bases). The germline gives CDR1 SQVTM, CDR2 ANQGSEA. V gave up 4 bases and J gave up 4 bases, with 10 bases separating them. The CDR3 contains 12 residues. The CDR3 DNA reads as TGCAGCGTTGTCAGGGAAGGCACTGAAGCTTTCTTT. This gives the protein CSVVREGTEAFF.

The chain employs TRBV13 and TRBJ2-2; maybe TRBD1 (6 bases). Germline V gene lookup returns CDR1 PRHDT and CDR2 FYEKMQ (reference sequence). V was clipped by 1 base and J by 5 bases, with 11 bases between them. CDR3 length: 15 amino acids. As DNA, the CDR3 is TGTGCCAGCAGCTTAGTGGCACAGGGTACCGGGGAGCTGTTTTTT. Translating it yields CASSLVAQGTGELFF. Looking up the rest from reference TRBV13 and TRBJ2-2 gives the full variable domain: AAGVIQSPRHLIKEKRETATLKCYPIPRHDTVYWYQQGPGQDPQFLISFYEKMQSDKGSIPDRFSAQQFSDYHSELNMSSLELGDSALYFCASSLVAQGTGELFFGEGSRLTVL.

The chain uses TRBV7-3 and TRBJ2-5; D uncertain. Between the trimmed V and J ends, which lost 1 base and 4 bases, there was a span of 10 bases. The CDR3 totals 14 residues. Per germline, CDR1 SGHTA and CDR2 FQGTGA. The DNA of the CDR3 is TGTGCCAGCAGCTTAATACCGGGTTCAGAGACCCAGTACTTC. Translated, it gives CASSLIPGSETQYF.

The chain has TRBV30 and TRBJ2-5; D call uncertain. The last part of the DNA fits TRBJ2-7 better; the J call may be wrong. Germline V CDR1 and CDR2: GTSNPN, SVGIG (reference sequence). This CDR3 has 10 amino acids. The DNA of the CDR3 is TGTGCCCATGGGGACTACGAGCAGTACTTC. It specifies CAHGDYEQYF.

The V call is TRBV19, the J call TRBJ1-4, with 9 bases that match TRBD1. In germline, CDR1 is LNHDA, CDR2 SQIVND (reference sequence). J lost 8 bases, V lost 11 bases, and 6 bases had no gene match. The CDR3 totals 12 residues. The CDR3 DNA is TGTGCCGTTGGGACAGGGTGGGAAAAACTGTTTTTT. This gives the protein CAVGTGWEKLFF.

This chain connects TRBV5-1 to TRBJ1-5, with 9 bases matching TRBD1. The germline V gene has CDR1 SGHRS and CDR2 YFSETQ. The CDR3 extends over 15 amino acids. The ends lost 1 base at V and 4 bases at J; junction bases unmatched: 3. In DNA form, the CDR3 reads TGCGCCAGCAGCTTGACAGGGGGCTATAATCAGCCCCAGCATTTT. Its translation: CASSLTGGYNQPQHF. The full variable domain, its missing parts supplied by reference TRBV5-1 and TRBJ1-5, is KAGVTQTPRYLIKTRGQQVTLSCSPISGHRSVSWYQQTPGQGLQFLFEYFSETQRNKGNFPGRFSGRQFSNSRSEMNVSTLELGDSALYLCASSLTGGYNQPQHFGDGTRLSIL.

The chain joins TRBV12-5 to TRBJ2-7, with 9 bases identical to TRBD1. Germline loops: CDR1 LGHNT, CDR2 FRNRAP. The CDR3 extends over 16 amino acids. V trimming: 5 bases; J trimming: 4 bases; junction bases outside the gene matches: 12. CDR3 sequence reads: CASGVTRDRVFYEQYF. For the CDR3, the DNA is TGTGCTAGTGGTGTGACCCGGGACAGGGTTTTTTACGAGCAGTACTTC.

This clone occurred once. The V gene is TRBV6-5, the J gene TRBJ1-2; no definite D call. The CDR3 totals 13 residues. The V end was cut by 3 bases, the J end by 6 bases, with 11 bases between. The germline V gene has CDR1 MNHEY and CDR2 SVGAGI. CDR3 sequence (DNA): TGTGCCAGCAGTTATTCCGCTATAGATGGCTACACCTTC. This translates into CASSYSAIDGYTF.

This rearrangement joins TRBV5-5 to TRBJ2-4; a weak D match, TRBD2 (6 bases). Germline CDR1 is SGHKS and CDR2 is YYEKEE (reference sequence). The CDR3 is made up of 15 amino acids. Trimming removed 3 bases at V and 0 bases at J, with 10 bases between. CDR3 residues: CASSSPGLAKNIQYF. CDR3 DNA sequence: TGTGCCAGCAGCTCCCCGGGACTAGCCAAAAACATTCAGTACTTC.

This clone was counted between two and nine times. V gene TRBV6-1 combines with J gene TRBJ2-7; D is unresolved. Trimming cost V 4 bases and J 4 bases, with 11 bases left between them. CDR3 length: 13 residues. Looked up from germline, CDR1 is MNHNS and CDR2 is SASEGT. The CDR3 sequence: CASSALRGYEQYF. Written as DNA, the CDR3 is TGTGCCAGCAGTGCCCTGCGAGGATACGAGCAGTACTTC.

The rearrangement links TRBV6-5 to TRBJ2-3, with D hard to call. The CDR3 runs 16 residues. Germline V gene sequence: CDR1 MNHEY, CDR2 SVGAGI. Between the trimmed V and J ends, which lost 4 bases and 1 base, there was a span of 15 bases. CDR3 DNA sequence: TGTGCCAGCAGTTTCCGTCACTCCTTGGGCACAGATACGCAGTATTTT. It yields the protein CASSFRHSLGTDTQYF.

V gene TRBV2 combines with J gene TRBJ1-2, with 12 bases matching TRBD1. The CDR3 is made up of 15 amino acids. V gave up 6 bases and J gave up 4 bases; unmatched junction bases: 6. Germline-derived CDR1 and CDR2 are SNHLY and FYNNEI. The CDR3 nucleotides are TGTGCCAGCAGGGGGGACAGGGGGCGAGTCTATGGCTACACCTTC. This translates into CASRGDRGRVYGYTF.

V is TRBV19 and J is TRBJ2-6; D is undetermined. Germline-derived CDR1 and CDR2 are LNHDA and SQIVND (reference sequence). The CDR3 has 15 residues. Trimming removed 6 bases from V and 1 base from J, with 10 bases in between. CDR3 sequence reads: CASRERSSGANVLTF. The CDR3 DNA sequence: TGTGCCAGTAGAGAACGGTCGTCTGGGGCCAACGTCCTGACTTTC.

The V call is TRBV2, the J call TRBJ1-1; tentative D call: TRBD1 (6 bases). V was clipped by 4 bases and J by 3 bases, with 12 bases between them. The length of the CDR3 is 14 residues. CDR1 and CDR2 from the germline V gene are SNHLY and FYNNEI. DNA of the CDR3: TGTGCCAGCAGTGTTGGGGGGGCGGACACTGAAGCTTTCTTT. Protein: CASSVGGADTEAFF.

The V gene is TRBV11-2, the J gene TRBJ2-5; tentatively, D is TRBD2 (5 bases). The CDR3 spans 14 residues. Looked up from germline, CDR1 is SGHAT and CDR2 is FQNNGV. Trimming removed 5 bases at V and 5 bases at J, with 15 bases between. The CDR3 DNA sequence: TGTGCCAGCAGCATCCGGGAAGTCTGGGAGACCCAGTACTTC. Residues: CASSIREVWETQYF.

V usage is TRBV7-2 and J usage is TRBJ2-3, with TRBD2 matching over 9 bases. CDR1 is SGHTA, CDR2 FQGNSA, per germline. This CDR3 is 15 amino acids long. Trimming took 2 bases from V and 4 from J; bases not matched to a gene: 4. The CDR3 here is CASSLLSGGPDTQYF. Here the CDR3 DNA reads TGTGCCAGCAGCTTACTTAGCGGGGGCCCAGATACGCAGTATTTT. The variable domain in full, completed from reference TRBV7-2 and TRBJ2-3, reads GAGVSQSPSNKVTEKGKDVELRCDPISGHTALYWYRQSLGQGLEFLIYFQGNSAPDKSGLPSDRFSAERTGGSVSTLTIQRTQQEDSAVYLCASSLLSGGPDTQYFGPGTRLTVL.

This clone appeared once. The chain joins TRBV7-2 to TRBJ2-7, with D perhaps matching TRBD1 (6 bases). Germline CDR1 reads SGHTA; CDR2 reads FQGNSA. The V and J ends lost 5 bases and 0 bases respectively, with 14 bases between them. The CDR3 has 15 residues. The CDR3 coding sequence is TGTGCCAGCAGCGACCGGGACACCCTCTCCTACGAGCAGTACTTC. Protein sequence: CASSDRDTLSYEQYF.

The V call is TRBV9, the J call TRBJ2-7; 7 nucleotides match TRBD2. Trimming cost V 4 bases and J 2 bases; bases outside gene matches: 9. The germline V gene encodes CDR1 SGDLS and CDR2 YYNGEE. The CDR3 extends over 15 amino acids. CDR3 in DNA: TGTGCCAGCAGCCCCGGCGGGGGAAATGCCTACGAGCAGTACTTC. Its translation: CASSPGGGNAYEQYF.

This chain connects TRBV6-5 to TRBJ2-7; possible D gene TRBD1, 5 bases. Germline-derived CDR1 and CDR2 are MNHEY and SVGAGI. CDR3 length equals 15 residues. The V end lost 3 bases, the J end lost 0 bases, and 12 bases lay between the germline ends. CDR3: CASSYGQGLSYEQYF. For the CDR3, the DNA is TGTGCCAGCAGTTATGGGCAGGGCCTCTCCTACGAGCAGTACTTC.

The chain recombines TRBV9 with TRBJ2-2; possibly TRBD2 for D (5 bases). The V end lost 2 bases, the J end lost 0 bases, and 11 bases lay between the germline ends. In germline, CDR1 is SGDLS, CDR2 YYNGEE. This CDR3 region has 16 residues. DNA for the CDR3: TGTGCCAGCAGCGTCGGGGTATCAGCGAACACCGGGGAGCTGTTTTTT. Translation gives CASSVGVSANTGELFF. Combining the CDR3 with reference TRBV9 and TRBJ2-2 gives the whole variable domain DSGVTQTPKHLITATGQRVTLRCSPRSGDLSVYWYQQSLDQGLQFLIQYYNGEERAKGNILERFSAQQFPDLHSELNLSSLELGDSALYFCASSVGVSANTGELFFGEGSRLTVL.

The CDR3 nucleotides are TGTGCCAGCAGCTTTACAGGGACCAACTATGGCTACACCTTC. Its protein is CASSFTGTNYGYTF. V usage is TRBV6-1 and J usage is TRBJ1-2; D perhaps matches TRBD1 (6 bases). The CDR3 contains 14 residues. CDR1 is MNHNS, CDR2 SASEGT, per germline. Trimming pared 6 bases from V and 2 bases from J, leaving 13 bases between.